This T cell receptor (beta chain) was retrieved from a study of beta chain features in type 1 diabetes (dated by TCRdb to the late 2010s). Notes on the research overall: No differences in mean age, gender distribution, total cell number or subset yield were found between patients and healthy donors. Regulatory and stem cell-like memory subsets were isolated from only 8 patients and about eight healthy donors, whereas naive and central memory subsets came from all 30 or so donors. A total of around 110,000,000 sorted cells were examined across all samples, and RNA yield correlated strongly with the number of cells per subset. In the study, recently diagnosed type 1 diabetes patients and matched healthy donors were compared on the TCRB repertoires of their sorted circulating CD4+ T cell subsets.

The study at large found these results: Sequencing cDNA rather than genomic DNA could over-represent highly expressing activated cells, although activation and CD3 levels did not differ between groups. Because the HLA sub-analyses included only small numbers of individuals, any influence of HLA type on TCRB rearrangement was left unresolved. At VDJ recombination sites, type 1 diabetes patients had fewer insertions and more deleted nucleotides, which implies abnormalities in thymic rearrangement. PCR might favor shorter templates, but patient and control samples were amplified and corrected together, so any skew would affect both groups equally. Naive, central memory and regulatory TCRB repertoires appeared more similar among patients than among healthy donors. Type 1 diabetes patients showed a moderate but significant shortening of TCRB CDR3 length in all four CD4+ subsets.

The entire amount of isolated RNA was reverse transcribed using the High Capacity cDNA Reverse Transcription Kit, so the sequenced TCRB transcripts were expressed ones. Naive, central memory and regulatory T cell samples underwent deep immunoSEQ sequencing, averaging around 4 million total reads per sample. Sorted cells were lysed in RLT buffer, and RNA was extracted using DNase-treated RNeasy Micro or Mini kits according to cell number. Each cell subset was processed separately to prevent cross-contamination, with patient and healthy donor samples processed together. TCRB sequences were amplified from cDNA with the immunoSEQ multiplex PCR, producing 87-bp fragments spanning the CDR3 region. Amplicons were sequenced on the Illumina HiSeq platform. In the authors' own workflow: PCR bias was corrected computationally using synthetic template baselines, and reads within Hamming distance 2 were collapsed, with unmergeable singletons discarded. Reads were aligned against IMGT to assign V, D and J genes, CDR3 length and insertions or deletions at six rearrangement sites. Clonotype counts were normalized to sorted cell number within each subset before computing true diversity and Gini coefficients with the tcR R package. The overlap coefficient, calculated on TCRB nucleotide sequences, was used to measure repertoire sharing. TCRdb provides this immuneACCESS table in a form limited to in-frame rearrangements. Some clones are lacking; in checked studies, under half of them reflect an unresolved V gene, and why the rest are absent is not known. V and J calls and clone size follow that table, whereas D and trimming were derived from the DNA. Present in this sample are 130,000 to 150,000 clones, about 50% of which were seen just once. The top ten hold roughly 0.43% of the sample.

The CDR3 goes from the cysteine to the phenylalanine over 14 residues. Only the CDR3 DNA is retained, 42 bases long and in frame from the first base. V and J are trimmed by 6 bases and 3 bases, and the gene matches miss 4 bases of the junction. CDR1 and CDR2 are drawn from the germline V gene (reference sequence): SEHNR, FQNEAQ. As regards this clone: Its antigen is currently not known. No per-base quality is available; no much larger clone lies one base away.

Each donor gave one peripheral blood draw, averaging approximately 120 mL, which was collected into heparinised tubes. Naive, central memory, regulatory and stem cell-like memory CD4+ T cells were sorted on a BD FACSAria II using a panel including CD45RO, CCR7, CD25, CD127, CD95 and CD27. A purity above 98% was achieved for all sorted populations. PBMCs were isolated right away by Lymphoprep density gradient centrifugation and were stained directly, without culture. To minimize batch effects, samples were stained and sorted in pairs, one healthy donor with one patient per experiment. This clonotype originated in a man between 18 and 35 years old in good health. The chain is encoded by TRBV7-9 joined to TRBJ2-4, with TRBD2 identical over 8 junction bases. The sequencing input was Tregs from blood. The meaning of the sample's cell subset or site label: regulatory CD4+ T cells. The nucleotide sequence is TGTGCCAGCAGTCGGGGGGGAGTCAAAAACATTCAGTACTTC. This encodes CASSRGGVKNIQYF.